The sequence of this T cell receptor beta chain was determined in a study of blood T cell repertoires in COVID-19. Profiled with immunoSEQ multiplex PCR; TCRdb holds only in-frame clones, not every one. Among approximately 49,000 clones listed, 75% to 85% were seen once. The specimen was peripheral blood. The sequence derives from a human donor with acute or convalescent COVID-19. The donor label of this sample is uncertain.

The CDR3 DNA follows: TGTGCCAGCAGCGTAGGAGGCCAAGAGACCCAGTACTTC. It translates to CASSVGGQETQYF. The chain carries TRBV9 and TRBJ2-5, with D unresolved. Between the trimmed V and J ends, which lost 0 bases and 1 base, there was a span of 4 bases. Looked up from germline, CDR1 is SGDLS and CDR2 is YYNGEE. This CDR3 region has 13 residues.